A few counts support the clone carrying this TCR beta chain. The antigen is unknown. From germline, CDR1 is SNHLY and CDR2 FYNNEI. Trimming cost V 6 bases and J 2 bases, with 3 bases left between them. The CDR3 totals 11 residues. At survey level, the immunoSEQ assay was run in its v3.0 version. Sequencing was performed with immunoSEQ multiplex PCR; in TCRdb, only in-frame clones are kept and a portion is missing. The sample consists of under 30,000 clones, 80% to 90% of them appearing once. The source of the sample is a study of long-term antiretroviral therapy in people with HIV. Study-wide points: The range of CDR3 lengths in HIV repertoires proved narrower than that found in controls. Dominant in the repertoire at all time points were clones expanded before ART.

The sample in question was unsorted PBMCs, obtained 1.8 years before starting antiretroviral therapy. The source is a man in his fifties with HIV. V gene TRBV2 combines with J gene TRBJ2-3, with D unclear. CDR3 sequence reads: CASSHTDTQYF. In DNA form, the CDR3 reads TGTGCCAGCAGCCACACAGATACGCAGTATTTT.